This T cell receptor (beta chain) was sequenced in a study of blood T cell repertoires in COVID-19 (dated by TCRdb to 2018 to 2021). In terms of the full investigation: The collaborator samples originated in the United States, Italy and Spain and spanned the acute and convalescent phases of COVID-19. Deeply sampled blood TCRbeta repertoires from subjects exposed to, actively infected with, or recovered from COVID-19 were included in the dataset. Samples came from the ongoing ImmuneRACE study (first 160 participants) plus 1,254 subjects from 6 global collaborators. The repertoires were released in a freely available public database intended as a resource for research on the immune response to SARS-CoV-2. Sample metadata almost always included a de-identified subject ID, COVID-19 status, age in years and sex. The prospective study material was composed of cDNA or gDNA derived from T cells, B-cell-depleted T cells, or PBMCs. Where HLA class I and class II types were available, the types were taken from metadata supplied by the sample provider, not from assay-based typing.

Study-wide findings and limitations: Clinical and demographic metadata were provided uncurated, with the amount varying by source and participant.

The collaborating institutions used their own protocols to collect whole blood in K2EDTA tubes. For TCRbeta analysis, collaborators shipped samples in one of three forms: frozen whole blood, isolated PBMCs, or DNA extracted from either of those sample types. TCRbeta CDR3 regions were amplified from genomic DNA by means of the immunoSEQ Assay, a bias-controlled multiplex PCR. Per the source publication's procedure: The number of nucleated cells in each sample was estimated from the amplification of reference gene primers within the assay. To quantify the absolute abundance of each unique TCRbeta CDR3 rearrangement, sequence reads were collapsed and filtered. For each sample, productive Simpson clonality was calculated by taking the square root of Simpson's diversity index across productive rearrangements. TCRdb's version of the immuneACCESS table is confined to in-frame rearrangements and falls short of the full clone set. An unresolved V gene accounts for under half of the shortfall where checked; the remainder is of unknown origin. D and trimming come from the DNA, and the V and J calls and clone size come from that table. This sample lists around 60,000 clones; around 83% were detected once. About 4% of the sample goes to the ten largest clones.

About this clone: The antigen it binds to is not known. There are no base qualities to consult, and no much larger clone falls within one base.

From its cysteine to its phenylalanine, the CDR3 spans 11 amino acids. Solely the CDR3 DNA is kept, with 33 bases framed from the first base. The junction shows trimming of 6 bases on V and 7 bases on J, plus 10 bases between the germline ends. The germline V gene specifies MDHEN as CDR1 and SYDVKM as CDR2. The sample consisted of peripheral blood. The sequence was collected from a woman older than 75 with acute or convalescent COVID-19. Recombination linked TRBV28 to TRBJ2-7; the D gene is perhaps TRBD2, from 5 matching bases. The sequence in DNA is TGTGCCAGCAGCCCGGGGTTGGAGCAGTACTTC. Its product reads: CASSPGLEQYF.